Listed below are T cell receptor beta chains from one sample, sequenced in a study of regulatory T cells in long-lasting Graves disease. TCRdb reprocessed the multiplex PCR reads via MiXCR and lists one record per CDR3 protein. Altogether hundreds of thousands of distinct CDR3 sequences are present, 22% being singletons, with the ten largest covering around 14%. The sample was peripheral blood mononuclear cells (PBMCs), taken when the disease was refractory, from a patient treated with antithyroid drugs. These receptors originate from a female donor with Graves disease. The CDR3 runs from the conserved cysteine through the conserved F or W. A D gene is named only where the DNA matches it firmly. Clone sizes are given selectively: once, few, many, or a class where the clone is expanded.

clone_size,j_call,v_call,d_call,cdr3_nt,cdr3_aa
many,TRBJ2-5,TRBV20-1,TRBD1,TGCAGTGCGACCGGGACAGGGCTTGAGACCCAGTACTTC,CSATGTGLETQYF
few,TRBJ1-5,TRBV6-1,-,TGTGCCAGCACTGAAGGTGGTGTTCGGCCCCGGGACCAGCCCCAGCATTTT,CASTEGGVRPRDQPQHF
many,TRBJ1-1,TRBV28,-,TGTGCCAGCAGTTTACTTGGGACGCGGAACACTGAAGCTTTCTTT,CASSLLGTRNTEAFF
-,TRBJ1-1,TRBV5-1,TRBD1,TGCGCCAGCAGCCGGGGGGTCCGGGACAGGGTGACGAACACTGAAGCTTTCTTT,CASSRGVRDRVTNTEAFF
-,TRBJ1-1,TRBV27,-,TGTGCCAGCGTATCTCAGGCTTCGGGCACTGAAGCTTTCTTT,CASVSQASGTEAFF
many,TRBJ1-1,TRBV12-3/TRBV12-4,TRBD1,TGTGCCAGCAGTCAGGGACAGGGGTTAGGTGAAGCTTTCTTT,CASSQGQGLGEAFF
many,TRBJ2-7,TRBV27,-,TGTGCCAGCAGCCCGTACTACGAGCAGTACTTC,CASSPYYEQYF
many,TRBJ1-4,TRBV3-1,TRBD1,TGTGCCAGCAGCCAAATCGGACAGGGCCTAAGGGAAAAACTGTTTTTT,CASSQIGQGLREKLFF
few,TRBJ2-7,TRBV7-9,TRBD2,TGTGCCAGCACGAGAACACGGGGACTAGCTGGCTACGAGCAGTACTTC,CASTRTRGLAGYEQYF
-,TRBJ1-2,TRBV7-9,TRBD1,TGTGCCAGCAGCTTTGGGACAGGGCAAGGCTATGGCTACACCTTC,CASSFGTGQGYGYTF
few,TRBJ2-7,TRBV28,-,TGTGCCAGCAGCCCTATAGGGAAATCCTACGAGCAGTACTTC,CASSPIGKSYEQYF
many,TRBJ1-3,TRBV2,-,TGTGCCAGCAGTGAAGATTACAGGGTAAACGGCTCTGGAAACACCATATATTTT,CASSEDYRVNGSGNTIYF